The rows below give T cell receptor beta chains drawn from one sample of a study of PD-L1 blockade in urothelial cancer. Data came from immunoSEQ multiplex PCR; TCRdb stores just in-frame clones and leaves some out. The data show 80,000 to 130,000 clones, roughly nine tenths seen once. Sequencing was performed on PBMCs, taken around atezolizumab (anti-PD-L1) treatment. All receptors come from a woman of 80 years or more with urothelial cancer. The CDR3 runs from the conserved cysteine through the conserved F or W. Each record gives: V gene, J gene, clone size, D gene, CDR3 protein, CDR3 DNA. D genes are given only for firm matches. A clone size is listed for some rows: how often the clone was seen (once, few, many), or a class if it is expanded.

TRBV6-6	TRBJ2-5	-	TRBD2	CASSYVGGMETQYF	TGTGCCAGCAGTTACGTCGGGGGGATGGAGACCCAGTACTTC
TRBV7-8	TRBJ2-7	once	TRBD2	CASSPAGGAYEQYF	TGTGCCAGCAGTCCAGCCGGGGGGGCCTACGAGCAGTACTTC
TRBV4-2	TRBJ2-7	-	TRBD2	CASSQGLAAPYEQYF	TGTGCCAGCAGCCAAGGACTAGCGGCCCCCTACGAGCAGTACTTC
TRBV10-1	TRBJ2-3	-	TRBD2	CASSESIGYGRRTDTQYF	TGCGCCAGCAGTGAGTCGATCGGTTACGGGAGGAGGACAGATACGCAGTATTTT
TRBV14	TRBJ2-1	-	-	CASSQWEDGEQFF	TGTGCCAGCAGCCAGTGGGAGGACGGTGAGCAGTTCTTC
TRBV19	TRBJ2-7	-	-	CASSKVPGNEQYF	TGTGCCAGTAGTAAAGTTCCAGGGAACGAGCAGTACTTC
TRBV28	TRBJ1-2	-	-	CASSLSPQGGAGGYTF	TGTGCCAGCAGTTTATCTCCTCAAGGGGGGGCAGGGGGCTACACCTTC
TRBV5-1	TRBJ2-2	-	-	CASSLGPGTGELFF	TGCGCCAGCAGCTTGGGACCAGGCACCGGGGAGCTGTTTTTT
TRBV4-2	TRBJ1-5	-	-	CASSQDLGRLNQPQHF	TGTGCCAGCAGCCAAGATCTAGGTCGGCTCAATCAGCCCCAGCATTTT
TRBV29-1	TRBJ1-1	-	TRBD1	CSVGQGMLGTEAFF	TGCAGCGTTGGACAGGGGATGTTGGGGACTGAAGCTTTCTTT
TRBV6-1	TRBJ2-5	once	-	CASNRGQGFLETQYF	-
TRBV9	TRBJ2-7	-	TRBD2	CASSVEGGRSGNEQYF	TGTGCCAGCAGCGTAGAGGGCGGGAGAAGCGGCAACGAGCAGTACTTC
TRBV10-3	TRBJ2-7	-	-	CAISGATTEQYF	TGTGCCATCAGTGGGGCAACAACCGAGCAGTACTTC
TRBV6-5	TRBJ2-7	-	TRBD2	CASSSLGGREYEQYF	TGTGCCAGTAGTAGTCTTGGCGGGAGGGAGTACGAGCAGTACTTC
TRBV30	TRBJ1-1	-	-	CAWSVEGGTEAFF	TGTGCCTGGAGTGTAGAGGGGGGGACTGAAGCTTTCTTT
TRBV5-1	TRBJ2-2	-	-	CASSSGTTANTGELFF	TGCGCCAGCAGTTCAGGAACCACCGCGAACACCGGGGAGCTGTTTTTT
TRBV5-4	TRBJ2-1	-	TRBD1	CASSREQGASNEQFF	TGTGCCAGCAGCCGGGAACAGGGGGCTAGCAATGAGCAGTTCTTC
TRBV18	TRBJ2-3	-	TRBD1	CASSPGTVRTDTQYF	TGTGCCAGCTCACCTGGGACAGTAAGGACAGATACGCAGTATTTT
TRBV30	TRBJ2-1	-	-	CAWSSELGSYNEQFF	TGTGCCTGGAGCAGCGAGCTCGGATCCTACAATGAGCAGTTCTTC
TRBV28	TRBJ1-2	-	-	CASSGQWGSYGYTF	TGTGCCAGCAGTGGACAGTGGGGTTCCTATGGCTACACCTTC
TRBV30	TRBJ2-7	once	TRBD2	CAWSAERGAYEQYF	TGTGCCTGGAGTGCAGAGCGGGGGGCCTACGAGCAGTACTTC
TRBV28	TRBJ2-1	-	-	CASSLSQNSYNEQFF	TGTGCCAGCAGTTTATCCCAGAATTCCTACAATGAGCAGTTCTTC
TRBV19	TRBJ1-2	-	TRBD1	CASTTGQGANYGYTF	TGTGCCAGTACCACCGGACAGGGGGCAAACTATGGCTACACCTTC
TRBV7-3	TRBJ1-1	-	TRBD1	CASSSDRDSEAFF	TGTGCCAGCAGCAGCGACAGGGACTCTGAAGCTTTCTTT
TRBV7-6	TRBJ1-1	-	TRBD1	CASSLSTGVAHTEAFF	TGTGCCAGCAGCTTATCGACAGGGGTTGCGCACACTGAAGCTTTCTTT
TRBV9	TRBJ1-2	-	-	CASSREIGVYGYTF	TGTGCCAGCAGCCGGGAAATAGGTGTGTATGGCTACACCTTC
TRBV6-5	TRBJ2-7	few	TRBD1	CASRRDRGREYF	TGTGCCAGCAGGCGCGACAGGGGGCGCGAGTACTTC
TRBV29-1	TRBJ2-7	-	-	CSVSEGRYEQYF	TGCAGCGTTTCGGAGGGCCGCTACGAGCAGTACTTC
TRBV6-5	TRBJ1-1	-	TRBD1	CASIGPRGTEAFF	TGTGCCAGCATCGGACCCAGGGGGACTGAAGCTTTCTTT
TRBV18	TRBJ1-3	-	TRBD1	CASSSSRQGSGNTIYF	TGTGCCAGCTCATCCTCTAGACAGGGGTCTGGAAACACCATATATTTT
TRBV7-3	TRBJ1-1	-	-	CASSLTLAGVGEAFF	TGTGCCAGCAGCTTAACGTTGGCAGGGGTGGGTGAAGCTTTCTTT
TRBV30	TRBJ2-3	-	-	CAWSVGAPSTDTQYF	TGTGCCTGGAGTGTCGGAGCGCCTAGCACAGATACGCAGTATTTT
TRBV23-1	TRBJ1-1	-	-	CASSTGPTEAFF	TGCGCCAGCAGTACAGGTCCCACTGAAGCTTTCTTT
TRBV6-1	TRBJ2-7	-	-	CASIPGRLIYEQYF	TGTGCCAGCATTCCAGGTCGCCTTATCTACGAGCAGTACTTC
TRBV5-4	TRBJ2-7	-	-	CASSVDRTKQSEQYF	TGTGCCAGCAGCGTGGACAGAACGAAGCAGAGCGAGCAGTACTTC
TRBV2	TRBJ2-2	few	-	CASRQNTGELFF	TGTGCCAGCCGACAGAACACCGGGGAGCTGTTTTTT